This T cell receptor (beta chain) is drawn from a study of T cells in Graves' hyperthyroidism and ophthalmopathy. Only a few counts were recorded for this clonotype. TCR beta CDR3 region amplification was performed from RNA transcripts. RT-PCR in the first round (using the HTBI primer set) targeted the TCR CDR3. Via MiXCR, TCRdb re-called the multiplex PCR reads, giving one row per CDR3 protein. The repertoire has around 440,000 distinct CDR3 sequences, around 14% of them found once; the top ten carry roughly an eighth. This TCR derives from a woman aged 18-29 years with Graves' hyperthyroidism. The specimen sequenced was blood.

The CDR3 loop is CASRPTRLSYEQYF. The DNA for the CDR3 is TGTGCCAGCAGACCCACCCGACTCTCCTACGAGCAGTACTTC. V is TRBV27 and J is TRBJ2-7; no firm D call. Germline CDR1 is MNHEY and CDR2 is SMNVEV (reference sequence). The CDR3 has 14 residues. The V and J ends lost 6 bases and 0 bases respectively, with 12 bases between them.